This section outlines one T cell receptor beta chain sequence together with its context. What it recognizes is unknown. These data originate in a study of long-term antiretroviral therapy in people with HIV. Broader study findings: When set beside controls, HIV repertoires had CDR3 length ranges that were narrower.

Samples were assayed with immunoSEQ v3.0 at survey level. Sequencing had a target that covered about 35,000-50,000 T-cell genomes per sample. The protocol was immunoSEQ multiplex PCR, while the TCRdb copy is restricted to in-frame clones and leaves out a portion. The repertoire holds some 16,000 clones, with 80% to 90% as singletons. Germline lookup yields CDR1 LNHDA and CDR2 SQIVND (reference sequence). Trimming shortened V by 6 bases and J by 8 bases, and 22 bases separated the two germline ends. The CDR3 is made up of 15 amino acids. Researchers secured at least one pre-ART and at least two post-ART PBMC samples from each donor.

The sequence came from a woman between 40 and 55 years old with HIV. The V gene is TRBV19, the J gene TRBJ1-1; D possibly corresponds to TRBD1 (5 bases). The source was unsorted PBMCs, collected 0.5 years after starting antiretroviral therapy. The CDR3 DNA sequence: TGTGCCAGTAGCCACCCAAGGCAGGGCTTAGTCGAAGCTTTCTTT. This translates into CASSHPRQGLVEAFF.